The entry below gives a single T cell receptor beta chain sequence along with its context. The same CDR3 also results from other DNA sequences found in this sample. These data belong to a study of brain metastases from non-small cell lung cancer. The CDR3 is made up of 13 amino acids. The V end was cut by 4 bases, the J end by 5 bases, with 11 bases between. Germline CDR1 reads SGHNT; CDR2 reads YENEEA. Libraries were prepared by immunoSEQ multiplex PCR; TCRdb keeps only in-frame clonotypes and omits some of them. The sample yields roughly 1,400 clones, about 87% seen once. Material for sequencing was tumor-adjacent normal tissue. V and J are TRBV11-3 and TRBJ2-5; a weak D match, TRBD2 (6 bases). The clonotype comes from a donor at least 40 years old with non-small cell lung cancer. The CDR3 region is CASSSTSGETQYF. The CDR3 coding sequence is TGTGCCAGCAGCTCGACTAGTGGGGAGACCCAGTACTTC.